This T cell receptor (beta chain) derives from a study of T-cell reconstitution after alpha-beta-depleted transplantation in children. Findings and limits, study-wide: The main origin of T-cell counts and diversity one year after transplant was newly produced T cells. After transplant, high TCRbeta diversity at day 60 in some patients arose from surviving recipient T cells and thymic progenitors. Alpha-beta T cells present about two months after transplant were reported to originate from several hundred expanded graft clones.

As to this clonotype: Its antigen is not identified.

Unique molecular identifiers were built into the TCRbeta library. TCRdb re-called the PCR reads with MiXCR, one entry per CDR3 protein. The sample contains 610,000 or so distinct CDR3 sequences, over 25% of which appear only once. The sample was PBMCs, taken before TCRalphabeta/CD19-depleted stem cell transplant. The receptor's source is a boy under two years old with Wiskott-Aldrich syndrome, due to receive a stem cell transplant.

The CDR3 bases are TGTGCCACCAGCAGAGATTTGGTAGCGGAAGGAGGGGAGACCCAGTACTTC. Translating it yields CATSRDLVAEGGETQYF. The chain is built from TRBV15 and TRBJ2-5; possible D gene TRBD2, 6 bases. Germline CDR1 is LNHNV and CDR2 is YYDKDF (reference sequence). The CDR3 is 17 residues long. The V end was cut by 0 bases, the J end by 5 bases, with 19 bases between.